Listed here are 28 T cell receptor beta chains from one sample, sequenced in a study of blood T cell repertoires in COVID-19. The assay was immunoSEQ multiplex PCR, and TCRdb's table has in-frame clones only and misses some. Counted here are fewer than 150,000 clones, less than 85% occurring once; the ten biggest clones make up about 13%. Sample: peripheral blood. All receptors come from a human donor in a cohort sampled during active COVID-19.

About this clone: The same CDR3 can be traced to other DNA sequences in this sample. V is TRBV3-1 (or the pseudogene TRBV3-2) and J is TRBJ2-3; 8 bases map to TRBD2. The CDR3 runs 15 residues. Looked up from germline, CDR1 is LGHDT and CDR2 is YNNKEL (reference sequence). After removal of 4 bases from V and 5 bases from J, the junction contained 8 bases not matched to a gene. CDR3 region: CASSLSAGGLDTQYF. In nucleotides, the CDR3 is TGTGCCAGCAGCCTGTCGGCGGGGGGTTTAGATACGCAGTATTTT.

CDR3: CSAPRAEKLFF. The CDR3 DNA reads TGCAGTGCCCCCAGGGCGGAAAAACTGTTTTTT. The V gene is TRBV20-1, the J gene TRBJ1-4; D is possibly TRBD1 (5 bases). The V end was cut by 6 bases, the J end by 8 bases, with 10 bases between. The CDR3 is made up of 11 amino acids. Looked up from germline, CDR1 is DFQATT and CDR2 is SNEGSKA (reference sequence).

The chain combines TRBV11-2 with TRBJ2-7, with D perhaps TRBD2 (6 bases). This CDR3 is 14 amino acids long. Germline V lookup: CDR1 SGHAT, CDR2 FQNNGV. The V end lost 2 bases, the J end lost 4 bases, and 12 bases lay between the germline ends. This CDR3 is CASSLSPEGYEQYF. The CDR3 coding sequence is TGTGCCAGCAGCTTATCCCCGGAGGGTTACGAGCAGTACTTC. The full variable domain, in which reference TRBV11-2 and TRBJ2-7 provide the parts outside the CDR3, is EAGVAQSPRYKIIEKRQSVAFWCNPISGHATLYWYQQILGQGPKLLIQFQNNGVVDDSQLPKDRFSAERLKGVDSTLKIQPAKLEDSAVYLCASSLSPEGYEQYFGPGTRLTVT.

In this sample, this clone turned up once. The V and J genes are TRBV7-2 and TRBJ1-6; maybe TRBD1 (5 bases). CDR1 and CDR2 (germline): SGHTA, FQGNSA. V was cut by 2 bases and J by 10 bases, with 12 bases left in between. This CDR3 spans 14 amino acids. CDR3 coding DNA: TGTGCCAGCAGCTTACCAGGGTCCGGGTCACCCCTCCACTTT. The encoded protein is CASSLPGSGSPLHF.

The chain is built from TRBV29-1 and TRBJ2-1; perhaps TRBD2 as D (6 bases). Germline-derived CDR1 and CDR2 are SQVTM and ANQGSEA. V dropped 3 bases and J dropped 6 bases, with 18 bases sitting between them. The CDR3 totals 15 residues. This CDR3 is CSVERVEGRSNEQFF. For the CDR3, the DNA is TGCAGCGTTGAGAGGGTCGAGGGGAGGTCCAATGAGCAGTTCTTC.

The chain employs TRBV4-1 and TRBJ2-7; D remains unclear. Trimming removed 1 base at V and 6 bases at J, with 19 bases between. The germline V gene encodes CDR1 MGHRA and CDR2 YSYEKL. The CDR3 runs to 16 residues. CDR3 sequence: CASSQAVGRYDGEQYF. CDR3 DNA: TGCGCCAGCAGCCAAGCGGTTGGCAGGTATGACGGCGAGCAGTACTTC.

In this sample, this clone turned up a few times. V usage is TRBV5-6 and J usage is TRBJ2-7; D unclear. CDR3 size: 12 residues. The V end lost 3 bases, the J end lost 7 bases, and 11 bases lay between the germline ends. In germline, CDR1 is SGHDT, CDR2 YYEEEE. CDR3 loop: CASSSPGKEQYF. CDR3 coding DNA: TGTGCCAGCAGCTCACCAGGTAAAGAGCAGTACTTC.

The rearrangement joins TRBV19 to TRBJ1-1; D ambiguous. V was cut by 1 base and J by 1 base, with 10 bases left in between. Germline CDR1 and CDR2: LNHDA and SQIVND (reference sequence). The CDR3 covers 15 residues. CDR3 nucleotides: TGTGCCAGTAGTATAGCCCGGGAGTGGAACACTGAAGCTTTCTTT. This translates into CASSIAREWNTEAFF.

CDR3 residues: CASRDRENYGYTF. CDR3 DNA: TGTGCCAGTAGAGACAGGGAAAACTATGGCTACACCTTC. J is TRBJ1-2 and V is TRBV19, with 7 bases identical to TRBD1. Germline V gives CDR1 LNHDA, CDR2 SQIVND (reference sequence). With V trimmed by 6 bases and J by 2 bases, 3 bases remained unmatched. CDR3 length: 13 amino acids.

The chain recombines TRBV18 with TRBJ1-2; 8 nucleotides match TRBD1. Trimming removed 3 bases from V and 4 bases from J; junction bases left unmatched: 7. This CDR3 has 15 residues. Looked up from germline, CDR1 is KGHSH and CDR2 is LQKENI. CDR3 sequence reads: CASSPGQGGSYGYTF. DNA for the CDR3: TGTGCCAGCTCACCCGGACAGGGTGGAAGCTATGGCTACACCTTC.

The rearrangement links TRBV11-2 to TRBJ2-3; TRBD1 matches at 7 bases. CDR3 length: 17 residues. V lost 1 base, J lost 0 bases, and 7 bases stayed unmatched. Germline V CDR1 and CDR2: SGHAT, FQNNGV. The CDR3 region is CASSLVVGTASTDTQYF. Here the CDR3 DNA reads TGTGCCAGCAGCTTAGTTGTAGGGACAGCTAGCACAGATACGCAGTATTTT. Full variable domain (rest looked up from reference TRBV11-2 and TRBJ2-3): EAGVAQSPRYKIIEKRQSVAFWCNPISGHATLYWYQQILGQGPKLLIQFQNNGVVDDSQLPKDRFSAERLKGVDSTLKIQPAKLEDSAVYLCASSLVVGTASTDTQYFGPGTRLTVL.

This chain's CDR3 is CASGLGGDTEAFF. The CDR3 DNA reads TGTGCTAGTGGTTTGGGGGGGGACACTGAAGCTTTCTTT. This chain connects TRBV12-5 to TRBJ1-1, with TRBD1 as a possible D gene (5 bases). This CDR3 region has 13 residues. V was pared by 1 base and J by 3 bases, with 6 bases between. The germline V gene has CDR1 LGHNT and CDR2 FRNRAP.

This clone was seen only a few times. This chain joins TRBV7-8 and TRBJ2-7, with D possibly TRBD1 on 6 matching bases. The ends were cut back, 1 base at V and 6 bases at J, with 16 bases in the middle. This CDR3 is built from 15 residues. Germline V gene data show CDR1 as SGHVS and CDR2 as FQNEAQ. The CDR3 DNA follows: TGTGCCAGCAGCTTAGTCCCGCAGGGGACGGGCGAGCAGTACTTC. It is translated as CASSLVPQGTGEQYF.

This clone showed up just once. CDR3 DNA sequence: TGTGCCAGCTCATCATCTAGCGGGGGCCGCTCCTACGAGCAGTACTTC. Translating it yields CASSSSSGGRSYEQYF. The chain combines TRBV18 with TRBJ2-7, with 10 bases that match TRBD2. This CDR3 is 16 amino acids long. After removal of 5 bases from V and 0 bases from J, the junction contained 7 bases not matched to a gene. From germline, CDR1 is KGHSH and CDR2 LQKENI.

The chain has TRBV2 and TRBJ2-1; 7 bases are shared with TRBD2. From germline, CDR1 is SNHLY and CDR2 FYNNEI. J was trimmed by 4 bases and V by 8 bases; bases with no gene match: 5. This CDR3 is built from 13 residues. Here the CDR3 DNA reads TGTGCCAGCTTCGGGGGGTCATACAATGAGCAGTTCTTC. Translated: CASFGGSYNEQFF.

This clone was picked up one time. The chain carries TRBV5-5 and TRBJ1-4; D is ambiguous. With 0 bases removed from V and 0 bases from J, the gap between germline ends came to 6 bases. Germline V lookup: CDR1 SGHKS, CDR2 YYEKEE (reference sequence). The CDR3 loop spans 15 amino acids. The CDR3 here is CASSLVGATNEKLFF. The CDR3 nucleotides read TGTGCCAGCAGCTTGGTGGGAGCAACTAATGAAAAACTGTTTTTT. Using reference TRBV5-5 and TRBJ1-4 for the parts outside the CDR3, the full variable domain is DAGVTQSPTHLIKTRGQQVTLRCSPISGHKSVSWYQQVLGQGPQFIFQYYEKEERGRGNFPDRFSARQFPNYSSELNVNALLLGDSALYLCASSLVGATNEKLFFGSGTQLSVL.

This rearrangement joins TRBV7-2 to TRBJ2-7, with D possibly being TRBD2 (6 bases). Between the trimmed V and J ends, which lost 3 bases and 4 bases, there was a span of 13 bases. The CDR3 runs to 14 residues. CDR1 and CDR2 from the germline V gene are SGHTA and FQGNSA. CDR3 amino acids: CASSLGTGRYEQYF. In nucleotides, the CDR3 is TGTGCCAGCAGCTTGGGAACCGGGAGATACGAGCAGTACTTC.

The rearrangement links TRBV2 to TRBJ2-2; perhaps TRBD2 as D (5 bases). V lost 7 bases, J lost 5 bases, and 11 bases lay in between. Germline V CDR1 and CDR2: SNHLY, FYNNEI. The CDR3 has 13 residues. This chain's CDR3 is CASNSRGTGELFF. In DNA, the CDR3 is TGTGCCAGCAATTCCCGGGGTACCGGGGAGCTGTTTTTT. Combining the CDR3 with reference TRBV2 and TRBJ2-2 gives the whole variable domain EPEVTQTPSHQVTQMGQEVILRCVPISNHLYFYWYRQILGQKVEFLVSFYNNEISEKSEIFDDQFSVERPDGSNFTLKIRSTKLEDSAMYFCASNSRGTGELFFGEGSRLTVL.

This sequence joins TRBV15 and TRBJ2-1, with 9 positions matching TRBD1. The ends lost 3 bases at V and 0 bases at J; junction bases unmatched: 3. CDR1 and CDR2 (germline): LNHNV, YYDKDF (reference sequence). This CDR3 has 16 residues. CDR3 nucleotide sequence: TGTGCCACCAGCAGGGGGACAGGGCTCTCCTACAATGAGCAGTTCTTC. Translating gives CATSRGTGLSYNEQFF.

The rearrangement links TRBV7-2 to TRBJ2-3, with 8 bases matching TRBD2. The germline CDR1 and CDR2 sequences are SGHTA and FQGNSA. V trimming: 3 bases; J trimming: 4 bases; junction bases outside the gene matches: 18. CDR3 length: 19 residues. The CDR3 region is CASSFLAIGSGGDPDTQYF. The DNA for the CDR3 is TGTGCCAGCAGCTTTCTTGCTATTGGGAGCGGGGGAGACCCAGATACGCAGTATTTT.

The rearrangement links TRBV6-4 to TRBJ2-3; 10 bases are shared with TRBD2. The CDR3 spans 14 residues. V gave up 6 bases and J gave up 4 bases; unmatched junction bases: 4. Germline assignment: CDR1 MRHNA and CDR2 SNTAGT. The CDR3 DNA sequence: TGTGCCAGCAGCACAGCGGGGGGGTCAGATACGCAGTATTTT. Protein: CASSTAGGSDTQYF.

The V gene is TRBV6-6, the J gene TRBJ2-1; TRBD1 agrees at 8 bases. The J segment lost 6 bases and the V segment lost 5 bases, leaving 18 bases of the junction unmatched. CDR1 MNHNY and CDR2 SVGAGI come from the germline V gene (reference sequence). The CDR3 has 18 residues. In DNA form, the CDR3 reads TGTGCCAGCAGTCAGGAGGGACCGGGGACAGGTGCTCGCAATGAGCAGTTCTTC. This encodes CASSQEGPGTGARNEQFF.

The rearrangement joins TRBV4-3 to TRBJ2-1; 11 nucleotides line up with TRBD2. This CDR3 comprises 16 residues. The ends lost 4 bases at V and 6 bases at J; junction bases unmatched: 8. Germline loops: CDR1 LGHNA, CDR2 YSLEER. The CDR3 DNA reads TGCGCCAGCAGCCCCCTCCTAGCGGGGGGCCCCAATGAGCAGTTCTTC. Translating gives CASSPLLAGGPNEQFF.

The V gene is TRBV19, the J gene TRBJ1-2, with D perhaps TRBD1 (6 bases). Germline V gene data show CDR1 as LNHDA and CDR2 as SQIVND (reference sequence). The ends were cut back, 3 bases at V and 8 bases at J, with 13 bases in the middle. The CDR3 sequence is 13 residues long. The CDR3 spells CASSIPGQYGYTF. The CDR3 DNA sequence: TGTGCCAGTAGTATCCCGGGACAATACGGCTACACCTTC.

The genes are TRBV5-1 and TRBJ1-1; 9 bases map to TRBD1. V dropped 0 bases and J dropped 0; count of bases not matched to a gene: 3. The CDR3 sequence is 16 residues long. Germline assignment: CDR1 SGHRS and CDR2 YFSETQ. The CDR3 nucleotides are TGCGCCAGCAGCTTGGACAGGGGGCGAATGAACACTGAAGCTTTCTTT. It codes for CASSLDRGRMNTEAFF.

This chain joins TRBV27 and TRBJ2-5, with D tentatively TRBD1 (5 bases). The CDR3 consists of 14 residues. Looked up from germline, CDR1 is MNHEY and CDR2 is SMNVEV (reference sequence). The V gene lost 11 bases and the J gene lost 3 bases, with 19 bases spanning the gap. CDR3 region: CASRGTGPKETQYF. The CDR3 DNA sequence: TGTGCCTCTCGAGGAACAGGCCCTAAAGAGACCCAGTACTTC.

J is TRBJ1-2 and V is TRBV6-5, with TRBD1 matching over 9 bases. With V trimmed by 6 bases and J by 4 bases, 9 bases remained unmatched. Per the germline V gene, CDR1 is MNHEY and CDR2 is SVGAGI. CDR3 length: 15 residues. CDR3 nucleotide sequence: TGTGCCAGCAGGGACAGGGGCCTCCCTGTCTATGGCTACACCTTC. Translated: CASRDRGLPVYGYTF.

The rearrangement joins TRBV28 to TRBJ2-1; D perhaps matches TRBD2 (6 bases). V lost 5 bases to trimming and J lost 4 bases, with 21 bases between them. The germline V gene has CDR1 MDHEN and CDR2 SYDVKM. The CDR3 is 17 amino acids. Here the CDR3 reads CASSPQSGPRFYNEQFF. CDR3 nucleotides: TGTGCCAGCAGTCCCCAAAGCGGGCCCCGCTTTTACAATGAGCAGTTCTTC.